This is a list of T cell receptor beta chains from one sample in a study of cytomegalovirus exposure and HLA in healthy donors. Assay used: immunoSEQ multiplex PCR; TCRdb lists only in-frame clones, some missing. Here the sample spans over 120,000 clones, 89% being singletons. Source material: PBMCs. These receptors were obtained from a woman between 18 and 30 years old in good health and CMV-seropositive. Both conserved end residues are part of each CDR3. The D gene is left open where the match is weak.

TRBV6-6	NA	TRBJ1-2	CASSHEGLSGGYTF	TGTGCCAGCAGTCACGAGGGACTTTCGGGCGGCTACACCTTC
TRBV5-5	TRBD1	TRBJ2-1	CASSFGTADYNEQFF	TGTGCCAGCAGCTTCGGGACAGCGGACTACAATGAGCAGTTCTTC
TRBV27	TRBD2	TRBJ2-2	CASTQSGDNTGELFF	TGTGCCAGCACCCAAAGCGGGGATAACACCGGGGAGCTGTTTTTT
TRBV2	TRBD1	TRBJ1-4	CASSESGQVGEKLFF	TGTGCCAGCAGTGAATCTGGACAGGTTGGTGAAAAACTGTTTTTT
TRBV7-9	NA	TRBJ2-7	CASQGIRPEQYF	TGTGCCAGCCAGGGGATTAGACCCGAGCAGTACTTC
TRBV29-1	NA	TRBJ2-1	CSVNRNANEQFF	TGCAGCGTTAACAGGAACGCGAATGAGCAGTTCTTC
TRBV5-6	NA	TRBJ1-5	CASSLWTEVQPQHF	TGTGCCAGCAGCTTATGGACTGAGGTCCAGCCCCAGCATTTT
TRBV6-5	TRBD1	TRBJ2-7	CASSRTYDRDYEQYF	TGTGCCAGCAGTCGAACGTATGACAGGGACTACGAGCAGTACTTC
TRBV4-2	NA	TRBJ2-7	CASSHLDSPVSYEQYF	TGTGCCAGCAGCCATTTGGACAGCCCCGTGTCCTACGAGCAGTACTTC
TRBV6-1	TRBD1	TRBJ1-2	CASSEPGTGLDGYTF	TGTGCCAGCAGTGAACCCGGGACAGGGTTAGATGGCTACACCTTC
TRBV15	TRBD2	TRBJ2-1	CATSLELAGDLEQFF	TGTGCCACCAGCTTAGAACTAGCGGGGGACCTGGAGCAGTTCTTC
TRBV30	TRBD1	TRBJ2-3	CAWSMTGGPSDTQYF	TGTGCCTGGAGTATGACAGGGGGACCTTCTGATACGCAGTATTTT